The 9 T cell receptor beta chains given below trace back to one sample, sequenced in a study of early T cells in non-severe SARS-CoV-2 infection. A single record per CDR3 protein comes from TCRdb applying MiXCR to the 5' RACE reads. The sample lists roughly 63,000 distinct CDR3 sequences; roughly 13% were seen once. Sequenced input: whole blood. The receptor set was obtained from an adult who was a healthcare worker with PCR-confirmed SARS-CoV-2 infection or an uninfected control (not recorded which).

This clonotype was observed at least ten times. The chain uses TRBV4-2 and TRBJ2-3, with D possibly being TRBD1 (6 bases). V lost 3 bases, J lost 5 bases, and 9 bases lay in between. The CDR3 is made up of 13 amino acids. CDR1 is LGHNA and CDR2 is YNFKEQ in the germline V gene. The CDR3 sequence: CASSQARGDTQYF. The CDR3 region has the DNA TGTGCCAGCAGCCAGGCCAGGGGAGATACGCAGTATTTT.

The genes are TRBV6-5 and TRBJ2-3; possibly TRBD2 for D (5 bases). This CDR3 is 13 amino acids long. Trimming shortened V by 7 bases and J by 0 bases, and 8 bases separated the two germline ends. The V gene's germline CDR1 is MNHEY and CDR2 SVGAGI. DNA of the CDR3: TGTGCCAGCAAGCTAGCTAGCACAGATACGCAGTATTTT. Encoded protein: CASKLASTDTQYF.

A few counts support this clonotype. The chain has TRBV12-3 or TRBV12-4 and TRBJ1-1, with TRBD1 matching over 12 bases. The V segment lost 0 bases and the J segment 1 base; nucleotides outside the gene matches: 3. The length of the CDR3 is 17 residues. CDR3 in DNA: TGTGCCAGCAGTTTAGCAGGGACAGGGGGCCGGAACACTGAAGCTTTCTTT. The encoded protein is CASSLAGTGGRNTEAFF.

This clonotype was picked up many times. This CDR3 is CASSERDRGVFGGSYEQYF. Here the CDR3 DNA reads TGTGCCAGCAGCGAGAGGGACAGGGGAGTTTTCGGGGGCTCCTACGAGCAGTACTTC. V usage is TRBV11-2 and J usage is TRBJ2-7, with 10 bases aligning to TRBD1. There are 19 residues in the CDR3. CDR1 and CDR2 (germline): SGHAT, FQNNGV. Unmatched junction bases numbered 16, after V lost 5 bases and J lost 0 bases.

In this sample, this clonotype turned up many times. The chain uses TRBV6-2 or TRBV6-3 and TRBJ2-7, with D possibly being TRBD1 (5 bases). CDR1 and CDR2 from the germline V gene are MNHEY and SVGEGT. Trimming pared 7 bases from V and 2 bases from J, leaving 9 bases between. The CDR3 contains 12 residues. The CDR3 is CASTPGPYEQYF. CDR3 DNA: TGTGCCAGCACTCCAGGGCCCTACGAGCAGTACTTC.

J is TRBJ1-2 and V is TRBV10-1; a possible D gene is TRBD1 (6 bases). V was shortened by 3 bases and J by 4 bases, with 9 bases between the two germline ends. This CDR3 spans 13 amino acids. The germline gives CDR1 WNHNN, CDR2 SYGVQD (reference sequence). For the CDR3, the DNA is TGCGCCAGCAGTGAAACAGGGTTCTATGGCTACACCTTC. Translation: CASSETGFYGYTF.

With respect to this clonotype: One base away lies a much larger clone, so this may be a sequencing read error. The V call is TRBV11-3, the J call TRBJ2-2; a possible D gene is TRBD2 (6 bases). From germline, CDR1 is SGHNT and CDR2 YENEEA. Trimming pared 2 bases from V and 4 bases from J, leaving 11 bases between. The CDR3 runs to 15 residues. The CDR3 DNA reads TGTGCCAGCAGCTTAAAAGAGGGAGGCACCGGGGAGCTGTTTTTT. It specifies CASSLKEGGTGELFF.

This clonotype has at least ten counts. This chain connects TRBV6-4 to TRBJ2-1, with 8 nucleotides matching TRBD2. Unmatched junction bases numbered 12, after V lost 6 bases and J lost 8 bases. The CDR3 runs 15 residues. Looked up from germline, CDR1 is MRHNA and CDR2 is SNTAGT. The CDR3 DNA is TGTGCCAGCAGCCGACTGGCGGGGGGTATCTATGAGCAGTTCTTC. Its protein is CASSRLAGGIYEQFF.

There are many counts of this clonotype. V gene TRBV6-2 or TRBV6-3 combines with J gene TRBJ2-1, with 12 bases aligning to TRBD2. Germline CDR1 and CDR2: MNHEY and SVGEGT. The CDR3 is 18 residues long. Unmatched junction bases numbered 12, after V lost 6 bases and J lost 3 bases. The CDR3 sequence is CASSPTSGGPPSYNEQFF. CDR3 bases: TGTGCCAGCAGCCCCACTAGCGGGGGGCCCCCCAGCTACAATGAGCAGTTCTTC.